This entry lists 20 T cell receptor beta chains sequenced from one sample in a study of T cell responses to AZD1222 COVID-19 vaccine. The data were produced by immunoSEQ multiplex PCR, yet TCRdb's version contains in-frame clones alone and is incomplete. Counted here are approximately 84,000 clones, around 89% occurring once; the ten biggest clones make up about 2.5%. The sample was peripheral blood, taken 28 days after the second AZD1222 dose. Receptor source: an adult who received the AZD1222 COVID-19 vaccine.

The chain employs TRBV6-1 and TRBJ1-2, with 7 bases fitting TRBD1. V trimming: 3 bases; J trimming: 3 bases; junction bases outside the gene matches: 4. There are 14 residues in the CDR3. CDR1 and CDR2 from the germline V gene are MNHNS and SASEGT. Written as DNA, the CDR3 is TGTGCCAGCAGTGACCAGGGGGTTGACTATGGCTACACCTTC. Translating gives CASSDQGVDYGYTF.

V is TRBV13 and J is TRBJ2-1; no clear D gene. CDR3 length equals 14 residues. V was trimmed by 1 base and J by 4 bases, leaving 8 bases between them. Germline lookup yields CDR1 PRHDT and CDR2 FYEKMQ (reference sequence). The CDR3 is CASSLESRYNEQFF. The CDR3 DNA reads as TGTGCCAGCAGCTTAGAAAGCAGGTACAATGAGCAGTTCTTC.

The chain has TRBV9 and TRBJ2-3; D gene uncertain. Trimming removed 0 bases at V and 1 base at J, with 3 bases between. CDR1 and CDR2 from the germline V gene are SGDLS and YYNGEE. This CDR3 is 13 amino acids long. The CDR3 loop is CASSVEGTDTQYF. CDR3 bases: TGTGCCAGCAGCGTAGAGGGCACAGATACGCAGTATTTT.

The chain has TRBV5-1 and TRBJ1-1; no clear D gene. This CDR3 is built from 13 residues. The germline V gene has CDR1 SGHRS and CDR2 YFSETQ. Trimming removed 0 bases from V and 2 bases from J, with 5 bases in between. The CDR3 bases are TGCGCCAGCAGCTTGGTGGTCAACACTGAAGCTTTCTTT. The encoded protein is CASSLVVNTEAFF.

About this clone: This sample includes further DNA sequences coding for the same CDR3. The chain links TRBV27 to TRBJ2-1; D is perhaps TRBD2 (7 bases). This CDR3 is 15 amino acids long. Trimming cost V 7 bases and J 7 bases, with 20 bases left between them. Per the germline V gene, CDR1 is MNHEY and CDR2 is SMNVEV (reference sequence). CDR3: CASTLLSGRGNEQFF. DNA of the CDR3: TGTGCCAGCACCCTATTAAGTGGGAGGGGGAATGAGCAGTTCTTC.

This chain links TRBV18 with TRBJ1-3; the D gene is possibly TRBD1 (5 bases). Germline values: CDR1 KGHSH, CDR2 LQKENI. The CDR3 extends over 15 amino acids. The V and J ends lost 3 bases and 0 bases respectively, with 9 bases between them. The CDR3 loop reads CASSPQGISGNTIYF. CDR3 in DNA: TGTGCCAGCTCACCTCAGGGAATCTCTGGAAACACCATATATTTT.

V and J are TRBV6-1 and TRBJ1-2; D call uncertain. The CDR3 has 12 amino acids. The V and J ends lost 3 bases and 8 bases respectively, with 10 bases between them. Germline V gene sequence: CDR1 MNHNS, CDR2 SASEGT. CDR3: CASSDRLVGYTF. CDR3 nucleotides: TGTGCCAGCAGTGACCGGCTGGTCGGCTACACCTTC.

The V call is TRBV18, the J call TRBJ2-2, with 7 bases fitting TRBD2. V was clipped by 6 bases and J by 3 bases; unmatched bases: 7. The CDR3 contains 15 residues. Germline CDR1 is KGHSH and CDR2 is LQKENI. Here the CDR3 DNA reads TGTGCCAGCTCCCCTACCCGGGGGGACACCGGGGAGCTGTTTTTT. The encoded protein is CASSPTRGDTGELFF.

This clone was seen a single time. V and J are TRBV27 and TRBJ1-1; no clear D gene. The V end lost 5 bases, the J end lost 4 bases, and 14 bases lay between the germline ends. CDR3 length: 14 residues. Germline lookup yields CDR1 MNHEY and CDR2 SMNVEV (reference sequence). CDR3 coding DNA: TGTGCCAGCAGTGTATACGGGGAGAGCACTGAAGCTTTCTTT. It translates to CASSVYGESTEAFF.

The chain combines TRBV7-2 with TRBJ1-2; D ambiguous. Trimming pared 1 base from V and 0 bases from J, leaving 12 bases between. This CDR3 is 16 amino acids long. CDR1 is SGHTA and CDR2 is FQGNSA in the germline V gene. The CDR3, as DNA: TGTGCCAGCAGCTTAGGTGGTTCCGGGGCTAACTATGGCTACACCTTC. As protein: CASSLGGSGANYGYTF.

The chain links TRBV3-1 (or the pseudogene TRBV3-2) to TRBJ2-3; 7 bases match TRBD2. Looked up from germline, CDR1 is LGHDT and CDR2 is YNNKEL (reference sequence). CDR3 size: 14 residues. After removal of 4 bases from V and 0 bases from J, the junction contained 1 base not matched to a gene. DNA for the CDR3: TGTGCCAGCAGCCTTAGCGGGAGCACAGATACGCAGTATTTT. Protein: CASSLSGSTDTQYF.

This clone occurred once. V is TRBV29-1 and J is TRBJ2-1; 9 nucleotides agree with TRBD1. The germline V gene encodes CDR1 SQVTM and CDR2 ANQGSEA. The CDR3 is 12 amino acids. V was clipped by 6 bases and J by 8 bases; unmatched bases: 5. CDR3 DNA: TGCAGCGTCGGACAGGGGAGGGATGAGCAGTTCTTC. This gives the protein CSVGQGRDEQFF.

This clone was picked up one time. The V and J genes are TRBV3-1 (or the pseudogene TRBV3-2) and TRBJ2-3; TRBD2 matches 10 bases. This CDR3 contains 20 residues. Germline trimming cut 0 bases from V and 3 bases from J; bases unmatched to any gene: 15. The germline gives CDR1 LGHDT, CDR2 YNNKEL (reference sequence). CDR3 coding DNA: TGTGCCAGCAGCCAAGATTTAGGGCTAGCGGGAGCGGTTGGGACAGATACGCAGTATTTT. Amino acid sequence: CASSQDLGLAGAVGTDTQYF.

The CDR3 reads CASSLVSTGPNEKLFF. The CDR3 DNA reads as TGTGCCAGCAGCTTGGTATCAACAGGGCCTAATGAAAAACTGTTTTTT. The J gene is TRBJ1-4, the V gene TRBV7-9, with D tentatively TRBD1 (6 bases). Germline assignment: CDR1 SEHNR and CDR2 FQNEAQ (reference sequence). V shed 3 bases and J shed 3 bases, with 14 bases lying between them. The CDR3 consists of 16 residues.

J is TRBJ1-2 and V is TRBV10-3; D is uncertain. The CDR3 contains 14 residues. Trimming shortened V by 3 bases and J by 4 bases, and 12 bases separated the two germline ends. Germline CDR1 reads ENHRY; CDR2 reads SYGVKD. The CDR3: CAISETGSSYGYTF. The CDR3 DNA follows: TGTGCCATCAGTGAAACCGGATCCTCCTATGGCTACACCTTC.

The chain couples TRBV6-1 to TRBJ2-7, with TRBD2 matching 7 bases. CDR1 and CDR2 (germline): MNHNS, SASEGT. This CDR3 spans 20 amino acids. V dropped 1 base and J dropped 6; count of bases not matched to a gene: 24. CDR3: CASSEVAIGLVGLPNPEQYF. For the CDR3, the DNA is TGTGCCAGCAGTGAAGTGGCGATAGGACTAGTCGGTCTACCAAACCCCGAGCAGTACTTC.

This clone appeared once. The chain links TRBV30 to TRBJ1-2, with TRBD1 identical over 8 bases. This CDR3 comprises 19 residues. The germline gives CDR1 GTSNPN, CDR2 SVGIG (reference sequence). V trimming: 0 bases; J trimming: 2 bases; junction bases outside the gene matches: 17. The DNA of the CDR3 is TGTGCCTGGAGTGTGCTAATCGGACAGGGCGAAACGATGAACTATGGCTACACCTTC. As protein: CAWSVLIGQGETMNYGYTF.

V usage is TRBV12-5 and J usage is TRBJ1-1, with 8 positions matching TRBD1. Trimming cost V 6 bases and J 0 bases; bases outside gene matches: 3. The CDR3 spans 14 residues. CDR1 is LGHNT, CDR2 FRNRAP, per germline. As DNA, the CDR3 is TGTGCTAGTGGGCACAGGGGGGTGAACACTGAAGCTTTCTTT. Protein: CASGHRGVNTEAFF.

This clone was observed a single time. CDR3 protein: CSVEPSSVADNEQFF. The CDR3 nucleotides are TGCAGCGTTGAACCTAGTAGCGTAGCAGACAATGAGCAGTTCTTC. This chain links TRBV29-1 with TRBJ2-1, with D possibly matching TRBD2 (5 bases). The germline V and J ends were trimmed by 2 bases and 5 bases, with 16 bases remaining between them. Germline V CDR1 and CDR2: SQVTM, ANQGSEA. The CDR3 has 15 residues.

The chain carries TRBV19 and TRBJ1-5, with TRBD1 identical over 10 bases. Germline values: CDR1 LNHDA, CDR2 SQIVND (reference sequence). The CDR3 has 19 amino acids. V was pared by 7 bases and J by 0 bases, with 15 bases of the junction left unmatched. Here the CDR3 reads CASTLGQGHKEDSNQPQHF. Written as DNA, the CDR3 is TGTGCCAGTACCCTGGGACAGGGGCACAAGGAGGATAGCAATCAGCCCCAGCATTTT.